Listed below are T cell receptor beta chains from one sample, sequenced in a study of T cells after yellow fever vaccination. TCRdb ran MiXCR on the 5' RACE reads and lists one entry per CDR3 protein. The sample contains hundreds of thousands of distinct CDR3 sequences, roughly 3.5% of which appear only once. Here the sequenced sample was PBMCs, taken on the day of the yellow fever booster vaccination. The receptors come from a man aged 18 to 35 who received the YFV17D yellow fever vaccine. Both conserved end residues are part of each CDR3. D genes are given only for firm matches. Rows give clone size only sometimes, using once, few, many, or a class for an expanded clone.

d_call j_call clone_size v_call cdr3_nt cdr3_aa
NA TRBJ1-1 few TRBV11-1 TGTGCCAGCAGCTTAGTTTCTCGCGGTACCCAAGCTTTCTTT CASSLVSRGTQAFF
NA TRBJ2-1 many TRBV7-2 TGTGCCAGCAGCTTAGTGGGCGGGCCCAGTCTCCACAATGAGCAGTTCTTC CASSLVGGPSLHNEQFF
TRBD1 TRBJ1-3 many TRBV5-1 TGCGCCAGCAGCGTTACGACAGGGGGGTACTCTGGAAACACCATATATTTT CASSVTTGGYSGNTIYF
TRBD2 TRBJ2-1 many TRBV20-1 TGCAGTGCTAGCCAAGCGGGGATAGTGGGCAATGAGCAGTTCTTC CSASQAGIVGNEQFF
TRBD1 TRBJ2-7 many TRBV12-5 TGTGCTAGTGGCTTCAGGGGGTGGGAGCAGTACTTC CASGFRGWEQYF
NA TRBJ1-6 few TRBV3-1 TGTGCCAGCAGCCAAGATCTGCCGGGGATCCCCTATAATTCACCCCTCCACTTT CASSQDLPGIPYNSPLHF
NA TRBJ1-2 many TRBV7-9 TGTGCCATTGAATCCGGCTATGGCTACACCTTC CAIESGYGYTF
TRBD1 TRBJ2-1 many TRBV11-1 TGTGCCAGCAGCTTATTGACAGGGGCCTACAATGAGCAGTTCTTC CASSLLTGAYNEQFF
NA TRBJ1-4 many TRBV4-3 TGCGCCAGCAGCCAAGATGGGGGCAGACTGATGGCTGCTGAAAAACTGTTTTTT CASSQDGGRLMAAEKLFF
TRBD1 TRBJ1-5 NA TRBV9 TGTGCCAGCAGCCCGGGACAGGGGGCAGTCAATCAGCCCCAGCATTTT CASSPGQGAVNQPQHF
NA TRBJ1-3 few TRBV4-1 TGCGCCAGCAGCCAAGAACCGATCATTCGGGACACCATATATTTT CASSQEPIIRDTIYF